Listed here is a single T cell receptor beta chain. The sample originates from a study of shared clonotypes between healthy human individuals. About the study: Per donor, three plates held CD4 naive cells, three held CD4 memory, two held CD8 naive and one held CD8 memory.

The assay was immunoSEQ multiplex PCR, and TCRdb's table has in-frame clones only and misses some. The sample comprises almost 700,000 clones, about 90% of which are singletons, and about a quarter rests with the top ten. CD45RO-negative, CCR7-positively selected cells formed the naive CD8 fraction, excluding terminally differentiated effector memory CD45RA+ cells. Each donor was a Caucasian adult residing in Nashville, Tennessee. This clonotype was sampled from a man aged 30 to 39 in good health. Material: naive CD8+ T cells sorted from blood.

In DNA, the CDR3 is TGTGCCAGCAGTTTGTATCCGGGGAACACTGAAGCTTTCTTT. Translated, it gives CASSLYPGNTEAFF. The V gene is TRBV27, the J gene TRBJ1-1, with D unresolved. V was pared by 3 bases and J by 1 base, with 9 bases between. Germline CDR1 MNHEY, CDR2 SMNVEV (reference sequence). The CDR3 length is 14 residues.